This entry lists 22 T cell receptor beta chains sequenced from one sample in a study of identifying expanded T cells in peripheral blood (dated by TCRdb to the late 2010s). The library was built by means of the immunoSEQ multiplex PCR assay. Drawn from immuneACCESS, this table holds only the in-frame rearrangements with V and J called that TCRdb kept. Clones are partly lost; checked studies trace under half to an unresolved V gene and leave the rest unexplained. This sample lists around 94,000 clones; about 85% were detected once. The ten largest clones capture approximately 4.5% of the sample. Sequences were obtained from blood. Receptor source: a person aged 18-69 years in good health.

This sequence joins TRBV6-6 and TRBJ2-2; the D is unclear. Per the germline V gene, CDR1 is MNHNY and CDR2 is SVGAGI (reference sequence). The CDR3 is 16 residues long. The ends were cut back, 5 bases at V and 5 bases at J, with 18 bases in the middle. The CDR3 is CASSPLGVLRTGELFF. The CDR3 DNA is TGTGCCAGCAGTCCACTTGGGGTTCTAAGGACCGGGGAGCTGTTTTTT.

This chain joins TRBV7-9 and TRBJ1-1, with D possibly being TRBD1 (6 bases). The CDR3 spans 15 residues. Germline V CDR1 and CDR2: SEHNR, FQNEAQ (reference sequence). V lost 5 bases, J lost 4 bases, and 17 bases lay in between. CDR3 sequence: CASSLLGRRGTEAFF. In DNA, the CDR3 is TGTGCCAGCAGCCTCCTGGGTCGCAGGGGCACTGAAGCTTTCTTT.

The chain carries TRBV18 and TRBJ1-2, with TRBD1 identical over 8 bases. CDR1 and CDR2 (germline): KGHSH, LQKENI. Trimming took 2 bases from V and 6 from J; bases not matched to a gene: 8. The CDR3 runs to 15 residues. The CDR3, as DNA: TGTGCCAGCTCACCAGGACAGGGACGGACGAATGGCTACACCTTC. Encoded protein: CASSPGQGRTNGYTF.

For the CDR3, the DNA is TGTGCCAGCAGCTCTTCAGGGCTCCCATCCACCTACGAGCAGTACTTC. This sequence encodes CASSSSGLPSTYEQYF. The gene calls are TRBV7-6 and TRBJ2-7; tentative D call: TRBD1 (5 bases). V was pared by 4 bases and J by 2 bases, with 18 bases between. The CDR3 has 16 amino acids. CDR1 and CDR2 (germline): SGHVS, FNYEAQ.

The chain combines TRBV4-1 with TRBJ1-1, with TRBD1 as a possible D gene (5 bases). This CDR3 comprises 14 residues. Trimming left V 1 base short and J 0 bases short, with 6 bases between. CDR1 and CDR2 from the germline V gene are MGHRA and YSYEKL. CDR3 coding DNA: TGCGCCAGCAGCCAAGGGGACCTGAACACTGAAGCTTTCTTT. Translating gives CASSQGDLNTEAFF.

The chain joins TRBV5-6 to TRBJ2-7; D unresolved. V was pared by 3 bases and J by 0 bases, with 16 bases between. Germline V gene data show CDR1 as SGHDT and CDR2 as YYEEEE. CDR3 size: 16 residues. The CDR3 loop reads CASSSKGLGYSYEQYF. The CDR3 region has the DNA TGTGCCAGCAGCTCAAAAGGCCTCGGCTACTCCTACGAGCAGTACTTC.

V and J are TRBV18 and TRBJ1-1, with D unresolved. Germline assignment: CDR1 KGHSH and CDR2 LQKENI. The CDR3 covers 13 residues. Trimming removed 8 bases at V and 1 base at J, with 11 bases between. CDR3 region: CASRLGENTEAFF. The CDR3 DNA is TGTGCCAGCCGCCTCGGGGAGAACACTGAAGCTTTCTTT.

J is TRBJ2-2 and V is TRBV7-9; D is ambiguous. Per germline, CDR1 SEHNR and CDR2 FQNEAQ (reference sequence). With 9 bases removed from V and 1 base from J, the gap between germline ends came to 9 bases. This CDR3 comprises 13 residues. For the CDR3, the DNA is TGTGCCAGTGGACCGGGGAACACCGGGGAGCTGTTTTTT. It specifies CASGPGNTGELFF.

This sequence joins TRBV5-1 and TRBJ2-5; 8 bases are shared with TRBD1. Germline V gene data show CDR1 as SGHRS and CDR2 as YFSETQ. Unmatched junction bases numbered 10, after V lost 4 bases and J lost 5 bases. The CDR3 runs to 15 residues. This chain's CDR3 is CASSGQGAAGETQYF. CDR3 coding DNA: TGCGCCAGCAGCGGCCAGGGGGCCGCGGGCGAGACCCAGTACTTC.

The V and J genes are TRBV6-6 and TRBJ2-7; D is undetermined. Trimming left V 7 bases short and J 3 bases short, with 19 bases between. The CDR3 runs to 15 residues. CDR1 MNHNY and CDR2 SVGAGI come from the germline V gene (reference sequence). CDR3 bases: TGTGCCAGCACCTATGGGTACAGTCAACGCTACGAGCAGTACTTC. Its translation: CASTYGYSQRYEQYF.

The chain uses TRBV18 and TRBJ1-1; 9 nucleotides align to TRBD1. With 8 bases clipped from V and 4 bases from J, the junction kept 8 bases outside the gene matches. Germline V lookup: CDR1 KGHSH, CDR2 LQKENI. The CDR3 spans 14 residues. Here the CDR3 reads CASGPGTGSTEAFF. The CDR3 DNA is TGTGCCAGCGGTCCAGGGACAGGGAGCACTGAAGCTTTCTTT.

V usage is TRBV12-5 and J usage is TRBJ1-2; no clear D gene. From germline, CDR1 is LGHNT and CDR2 FRNRAP. The V end lost 4 bases, the J end lost 7 bases, and 25 bases lay between the germline ends. There are 17 residues in the CDR3. The CDR3 is CASGSSLWNPSIGGYTF. CDR3 bases: TGTGCTAGTGGTTCCTCACTCTGGAACCCTTCTATTGGTGGCTACACCTTC.

This clone was observed a handful of times. This chain connects TRBV19 to TRBJ1-1; weak D call: TRBD1 (6 bases). The CDR3 spans 16 residues. V lost 5 bases, J lost 2 bases, and 18 bases lay in between. In germline, CDR1 is LNHDA, CDR2 SQIVND (reference sequence). The CDR3 loop reads CASSPSTGTLNTEAFF. DNA for the CDR3: TGTGCCAGTAGTCCCTCAACCGGGACACTTAACACTGAAGCTTTCTTT.

The chain links TRBV19 to TRBJ2-1; TRBD2 matches at 11 bases. CDR1 is LNHDA, CDR2 SQIVND, per germline (reference sequence). V lost 3 bases, J lost 10 bases, and 5 bases stayed unmatched. The CDR3 is made up of 14 amino acids. The CDR3 sequence is CASSIGLAGGEQFF. The CDR3 nucleotides read TGTGCCAGTAGTATCGGACTAGCGGGCGGAGAGCAGTTCTTC.

The gene calls are TRBV4-3 and TRBJ2-7; 12 bases match TRBD2. After removal of 3 bases from V and 7 bases from J, the junction contained 7 bases not matched to a gene. From germline, CDR1 is LGHNA and CDR2 YSLEER. The CDR3 runs to 15 residues. CDR3 loop: CASSQTSGGAREQYF. CDR3 DNA sequence: TGCGCCAGCAGCCAGACTAGCGGGGGAGCGCGAGAGCAGTACTTC.

The rearrangement uses TRBV7-8 and TRBJ2-3; no clear D. Germline-derived CDR1 and CDR2 are SGHVS and FQNEAQ. The CDR3 totals 14 residues. The V end lost 6 bases, the J end lost 0 bases, and 10 bases lay between the germline ends. The CDR3 region is CASSLLPSTDTQYF. CDR3 bases: TGTGCCAGCAGTCTACTCCCTAGCACAGATACGCAGTATTTT.

This chain connects TRBV13 to TRBJ1-2, with 8 bases matching TRBD1. Germline CDR1 PRHDT, CDR2 FYEKMQ (reference sequence). V dropped 0 bases and J dropped 8; count of bases not matched to a gene: 8. The CDR3 sequence is 15 residues long. CDR3 loop: CASSLGRQGNRGYTF. CDR3 coding DNA: TGTGCCAGCAGCTTAGGCAGACAGGGGAATCGAGGCTACACCTTC.

This clone was counted a single time. The chain has TRBV5-4 and TRBJ1-4; 7 bases match TRBD1. The CDR3 consists of 15 residues. CDR1 is SGHNT, CDR2 YYREEE, per germline (reference sequence). V lost 4 bases to trimming and J lost 10 bases; unmatched junction nucleotides: 13. CDR3 bases: TGTGCCAGCAGCGGTACCGGAGACAGGGAGAGAAAACTGTTTTTT. Translated: CASSGTGDRERKLFF.

V is TRBV7-3 and J is TRBJ2-7, with D possibly TRBD1 on 6 matching bases. Germline V gene sequence: CDR1 SGHTA, CDR2 FQGTGA. The CDR3 is 15 residues long. Trimming took 4 bases from V and 2 from J, leaving 15 bases between them. This chain's CDR3 is CASSSDRTAPYEQYF. In nucleotides, the CDR3 is TGTGCCAGCAGCTCAGACCGGACAGCCCCCTACGAGCAGTACTTC. Full variable domain (rest looked up from reference TRBV7-3 and TRBJ2-7): GAGVSQTPSNKVTEKGKYVELRCDPISGHTALYWYRQSLGQGPEFLIYFQGTGAADDSGLPNDRFFAVRPEGSVSTLKIQRTERGDSAVYLCASSSDRTAPYEQYFGPGTRLTVT.

The J gene is TRBJ2-3, the V gene TRBV27, with D possibly TRBD2 on 5 matching bases. V was pared by 6 bases and J by 0 bases, with 16 bases between. Germline V gene sequence: CDR1 MNHEY, CDR2 SMNVEV (reference sequence). The CDR3 sequence is 16 residues long. The DNA of the CDR3 is TGTGCCAGCAGACGAAACCCCCGGGAAAGCACAGATACGCAGTATTTT. Amino acid sequence: CASRRNPRESTDTQYF.

The chain uses TRBV30 and TRBJ1-6, with TRBD1 as a possible D gene (5 bases). The germline CDR1 and CDR2 sequences are GTSNPN and SVGIG (reference sequence). This CDR3 region has 11 residues. The V end lost 1 base, the J end lost 14 bases, and 9 bases lay between the germline ends. The CDR3 nucleotides are TGTGCCTGGAGTGCGACAGCAGCCCTCCACTTT. Amino acid sequence: CAWSATAALHF.

The V call is TRBV18, the J call TRBJ1-4; D remains ambiguous. Trimming stripped 5 bases from V and 3 bases from J, with 1 base between. Per germline, CDR1 KGHSH and CDR2 LQKENI. The CDR3 runs to 11 residues. CDR3 nucleotides: TGTGCCAGCTCATCTAATGAAAAACTGTTTTTT. Encoded protein: CASSSNEKLFF.